This T cell receptor (beta chain) came from a study of shared clonotypes between healthy human individuals. For this clone: Its cognate antigen is unknown.

Trimming at V came to 5 bases and at J to 5 bases, leaving 6 bases not matched to a gene. CDR1 is GTSNPN, CDR2 SVGIG, per germline (reference sequence). CDR3 size: 13 residues. Naive CD8 cells lacked CD45RO, underwent positive selection for CCR7 and left out terminally differentiated effector memory CD45RA+ cells. Study observations and caveats: What limited the represented genetic and exposure-history diversity was the small number of donors. In contrast to clonotypes shared by all four donors, non-shared clonotypes had lower generation probabilities.

Using immunoSEQ multiplex PCR, the repertoire was profiled, and TCRdb retains in-frame clones only, with some absent. Of some 1,900,000 clones listed, over 85% are singletons. This sequence joins TRBV30 and TRBJ1-1, with 9 bases identical to TRBD1. This clonotype was obtained from a man younger than 30 in good health. Input material: naive CD8+ T cells sorted from blood. The CDR3 region is CAWSDRGSTEAFF. CDR3 nucleotide sequence: TGTGCCTGGTCGGACAGGGGAAGTACTGAAGCTTTCTTT.